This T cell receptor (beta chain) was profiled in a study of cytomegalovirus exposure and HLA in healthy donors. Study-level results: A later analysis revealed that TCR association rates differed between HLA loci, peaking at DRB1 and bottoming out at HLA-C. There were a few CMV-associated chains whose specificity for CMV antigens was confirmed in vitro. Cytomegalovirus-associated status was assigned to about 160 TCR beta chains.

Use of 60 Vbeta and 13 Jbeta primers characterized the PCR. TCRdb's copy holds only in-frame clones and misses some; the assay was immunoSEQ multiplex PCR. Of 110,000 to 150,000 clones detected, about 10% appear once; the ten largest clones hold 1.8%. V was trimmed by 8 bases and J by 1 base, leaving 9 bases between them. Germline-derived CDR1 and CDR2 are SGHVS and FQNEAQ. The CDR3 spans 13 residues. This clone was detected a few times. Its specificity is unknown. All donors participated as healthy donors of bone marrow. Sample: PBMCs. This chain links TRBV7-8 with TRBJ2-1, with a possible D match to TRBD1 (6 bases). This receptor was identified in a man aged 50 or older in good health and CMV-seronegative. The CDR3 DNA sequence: TGTGCCAGCGGGGGCAGGTCCTACAATGAGCAGTTCTTC. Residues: CASGGRSYNEQFF.